This TCR beta chain emerged from a study of blood T cell repertoires in COVID-19. Study information: Donors in the United States, Italy and Spain gave samples during acute or convalescent COVID-19. Nucleic acid was either cDNA or gDNA, and it came from T cells, B-cell-depleted T cells, or PBMCs.

Authors' analysis steps: The assay estimated nucleated cells by amplifying reference gene primers. TCRdb's table, derived via immunoSEQ multiplex PCR, lists solely in-frame clones and lacks some. That table is the source of V, J and clone size, and D and trimming were worked out from the DNA. The top ten hold 9% to 10% of the sample, which has 150,000 to 190,000 clones, about 79% seen once. The CDR3 loop spans 14 amino acids. Trimming took 3 bases from V and 8 from J, leaving 14 bases between them. CDR1 and CDR2 (germline): LGHNA, YNFKEQ. The gene calls are TRBV4-2 and TRBJ2-1, with D possibly TRBD2 on 5 matching bases. The receptor's source is a woman aged 50 to 60 with acute or convalescent COVID-19. Sample: peripheral blood. CDR3 in amino acids: CASSQSIASDEQFF. The CDR3 DNA sequence: TGTGCCAGCAGCCAGTCTATAGCGAGCGATGAGCAGTTCTTC.